The entry below describes one T cell receptor (beta chain). The sample is drawn from a study of CD8+ T cells in alopecia areata. Regarding treatment: oral pan-JAK inhibitor, 5-10 mg twice daily. The trim removed 2 bases at V and 6 bases at J, leaving 3 bases unmatched. The CDR3 consists of 15 residues. Germline V gives CDR1 LNHNV, CDR2 YYDKDF (reference sequence). The authors extracted RNA and reverse transcribed it into cDNA as the sequencing template. Assay: immunoSEQ multiplex PCR; the TCRdb copy retains only in-frame clones and omits some. The sample includes 150,000 to 200,000 clones, 58% seen only once; the top ten take about a sixth.

The source was CD4+ T cells sorted from blood, collected at approximately week 56, from a patient treated with tofacitinib. V gene TRBV15 combines with J gene TRBJ1-4; TRBD1 aligns across 10 bases. The sequence derives from a human donor with alopecia areata. In DNA form, the CDR3 reads TGTGCCACCAGCAGACCCGGGACAGGGGATGAAAAACTGTTTTTT. Protein: CATSRPGTGDEKLFF.